These 10 T cell receptor beta chains were all obtained from the same sample, sequenced in a study of T cells in Graves' hyperthyroidism and ophthalmopathy (dated by TCRdb to between 2018 and 2020). Libraries were built with multiplex PCR. TCRdb shows the sequencer as Illumina HiSeq 2000. Amplification of TCR beta CDR3 regions was carried out from RNA transcripts. For the first round of RT-PCR on the TCR CDR3, the HTBI primer set was used together with the Qiagen OneStep RT-PCR kit. The raw public data were reprocessed by TCRdb itself: fastp quality trimming at Q25, MiXCR clonotype calling, in-frame beta chains only. Every distinct CDR3 protein forms one entry, paired with its most common genes and DNA. The sample profile shows approximately 300,000 distinct CDR3 sequences; around a sixth of them were found once. Clones ranked in the top ten supply approximately 33% of the sample. The specimen sequenced was blood. The receptors derive from a man between 25 and 39 years old with Graves' hyperthyroidism.

This clonotype has ten or more counts. The genes are TRBV6-1 and TRBJ2-7, with TRBD1 identical over 11 bases. Unmatched junction bases numbered 5, after V lost 6 bases and J lost 4 bases. There are 14 residues in the CDR3. CDR1 and CDR2 (germline): MNHNS, SASEGT. CDR3 residues: CASSGTGGIYEQYF. DNA of the CDR3: TGTGCCAGCAGCGGGACAGGGGGGATATACGAGCAGTACTTC.

The V gene is TRBV12-3 or TRBV12-4, the J gene TRBJ2-2; TRBD1 agrees at 9 bases. The CDR3 spans 13 residues. The ends lost 8 bases at V and 5 bases at J; junction bases unmatched: 3. As DNA, the CDR3 is TGTGCCAGCGGACAGGGGTCGACCGGGGAGCTGTTTTTT. This translates into CASGQGSTGELFF.

This clonotype showed up many times. The chain is built from TRBV12-3 or TRBV12-4 and TRBJ1-1; TRBD1 matches at 7 bases. Losses at the gene ends were 6 bases for V and 2 bases for J; bases not matched to a gene: 6. The CDR3 contains 14 residues. The CDR3 DNA reads TGTGCCAGCAGCCCGACAGGGCTTAACACTGAAGCTTTCTTT. This sequence encodes CASSPTGLNTEAFF.

V is TRBV20-1 and J is TRBJ2-5; tentative D call: TRBD2 (5 bases). This CDR3 has 14 amino acids. Germline lookup yields CDR1 DFQATT and CDR2 SNEGSKA (reference sequence). V lost 6 bases to trimming and J lost 4 bases, with 18 bases between them. CDR3 in DNA: TGCAGTGCCGTTTGGACCCGGAGGCCAGAGACCCAGTACTTC. Residues: CSAVWTRRPETQYF.

This clonotype was counted ten times or more. The chain couples TRBV2 to TRBJ1-2; 9 bases match TRBD1. CDR1 and CDR2 from the germline V gene are SNHLY and FYNNEI. This CDR3 comprises 16 residues. V lost 2 bases, J lost 8 bases, and 12 bases stayed unmatched. The chain's CDR3 is CASSENIGTGIDGYTF. CDR3 DNA: TGTGCCAGCAGTGAAAATATCGGGACAGGGATAGACGGCTACACCTTC.

Remarks on this clonotype: Because the CDR3's place on the DNA is in doubt, the DNA is left out and the CDR3 is given as listed by TCRdb. The chain carries TRBV11-3 and TRBJ2-7; the D call of TRBD1 is as the table states it, not checked on the DNA. Germline V gives CDR1 SGHNT, CDR2 YENEEA. Counting both end residues, the CDR3 totals 20 amino acids. The CDR3 protein is CASSFYICSARGTGTLEQYF.

This clonotype was recorded at least ten times. V is TRBV20-1 and J is TRBJ2-3; D is ambiguous. In germline, CDR1 is DFQATT, CDR2 SNEGSKA (reference sequence). The V and J ends lost 7 bases and 2 bases respectively, with 13 bases between them. The CDR3 is 13 amino acids. The CDR3 DNA reads TGCAGTGTTCCCCGCTATCCCACAGATACGCAGTATTTT. Its translation: CSVPRYPTDTQYF.

For this clonotype: Given a much more abundant clone one base away, this may be a read error. V usage is TRBV10-3 and J usage is TRBJ2-1; D is unresolved. The CDR3 has 13 residues. Germline V CDR1 and CDR2: ENHRY, SYGVKD. V shed 2 bases and J shed 13 bases, with 15 bases lying between them. Written as DNA, the CDR3 is TGTGCCATCAGTGAGCCTTTTACACGTGACCAGTTCTTC. This gives the protein CAISEPFTRDQFF.

Ten or more counts support this clonotype. The CDR3 region is CASSRYGTSLKGEQYF. The CDR3 DNA sequence: TGTGCCAGCAGTCGCTACGGGACTAGTCTCAAGGGCGAGCAGTACTTC. This chain uses TRBV28 with TRBJ2-7; 8 bases fit TRBD2. Germline values: CDR1 MDHEN, CDR2 SYDVKM. This CDR3 spans 16 amino acids. Trimming removed 5 bases from V and 6 bases from J; junction bases left unmatched: 15.

This clonotype showed up many times. The rearrangement joins TRBV27 to TRBJ2-3, with 12 positions matching TRBD2. Germline CDR1 is MNHEY and CDR2 is SMNVEV (reference sequence). The trim removed 5 bases at V and 2 bases at J, leaving 17 bases unmatched. CDR3 length: 20 residues. The CDR3 spells CASSPKAALAGGPHTDTQYF. The CDR3 nucleotides read TGTGCCAGCAGTCCAAAAGCGGCCCTAGCGGGAGGGCCGCACACAGATACGCAGTATTTT.